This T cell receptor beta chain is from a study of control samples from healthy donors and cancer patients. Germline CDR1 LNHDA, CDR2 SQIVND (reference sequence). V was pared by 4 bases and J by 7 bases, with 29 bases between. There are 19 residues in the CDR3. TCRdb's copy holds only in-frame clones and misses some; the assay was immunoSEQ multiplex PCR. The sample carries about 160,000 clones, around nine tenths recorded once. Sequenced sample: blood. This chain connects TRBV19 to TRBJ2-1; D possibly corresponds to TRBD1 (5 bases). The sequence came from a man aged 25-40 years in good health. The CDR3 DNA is TGTGCCAGTAGTACCGCTAAATGGCAGGGTCGAAGGCAAACGAATGAGCAGTTCTTC. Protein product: CASSTAKWQGRRQTNEQFF.